These T cell receptor beta chains were read from a single sample in a study of blood T cell repertoires in COVID-19. Sequencing used immunoSEQ multiplex PCR; TCRdb keeps in-frame clones, though not all of them. The table includes some 340,000 clones, around 83% detected once. Sequenced sample: peripheral blood. Receptors originate from a man aged 30 to 39 with active or convalescent COVID-19. The CDR3 runs from the conserved cysteine through the conserved F or W. The D gene is left open where the match is weak. Rows give clone size only sometimes, using once, few, many, or a class for an expanded clone.

D	J	size	V	CDR3	DNA
TRBD2	TRBJ2-7	NA	TRBV4-3	CASSQGAGLAGEQYF	TGCGCCAGCAGCCAAGGGGCCGGACTAGCGGGGGAGCAGTACTTC
TRBD1	TRBJ2-3	NA	TRBV2	CASSLLRGAGGEGTQYF	TGTGCCAGCAGCCTACTCCGGGGAGCAGGGGGAGAAGGCACGCAGTATTTT
TRBD1	TRBJ1-2	NA	TRBV6-2/TRBV6-3	CASSYPPTGKYGYTF	TGTGCCAGCAGTTACCCCCCGACAGGGAAGTATGGCTACACCTTC
NA	TRBJ1-5	NA	TRBV7-6	CASSIGPSSWQGSNQPQHF	TGTGCCAGCAGCATTGGACCGTCGAGTTGGCAGGGGAGCAATCAGCCCCAGCATTTT
TRBD2	TRBJ2-1	NA	TRBV7-8	CASSLGGSNGHEQFF	TGTGCCAGCAGCTTAGGCGGGAGCAACGGACATGAGCAGTTCTTC
NA	TRBJ2-1	NA	TRBV30	CAWSRVAGEQFF	TGTGCCTGGAGTCGGGTGGCGGGGGAGCAGTTCTTC
NA	TRBJ1-2	NA	TRBV4-1	CASSHRETPTAGYTF	TGCGCCAGCAGCCATCGGGAGACACCTACGGCCGGCTACACCTTC
NA	TRBJ1-6	NA	TRBV6-5	CASSYADSPYNSPLHF	TGTGCCAGCAGTTACGCGGATAGCCCCTATAATTCACCCCTCCACTTT
TRBD1	TRBJ2-3	NA	TRBV6-1	CASSEAAQGSADTQYF	TGTGCCAGCAGTGAAGCGGCACAGGGGAGTGCAGATACGCAGTATTTT
NA	TRBJ1-1	few	TRBV7-3	CASRPGEDTEAFF	TGTGCCAGCAGACCGGGGGAGGACACTGAAGCTTTCTTT
TRBD2	TRBJ2-7	NA	TRBV28	CASSLWTSAAYEQYF	TGTGCCAGCAGTTTATGGACTAGCGCGGCCTACGAGCAGTACTTC
TRBD2	TRBJ2-4	few	TRBV7-2	CASSPLGRGWAKNIQYF	TGTGCCAGCAGCCCCCTGGGGCGGGGGTGGGCCAAAAACATTCAGTACTTC
TRBD1	TRBJ1-1	NA	TRBV28	CASSPGQGSNIEAFF	TGTGCCAGCAGTCCAGGACAGGGATCGAACATTGAAGCTTTCTTT
TRBD2	TRBJ2-3	NA	TRBV18	CASSPRSSGASTDTQYF	TGTGCCAGCTCACCGCGCTCTAGCGGAGCTAGCACAGATACGCAGTATTTT
TRBD1	TRBJ1-1	NA	TRBV4-1	CASKNPTGLNTEAFF	TGCGCCAGCAAGAACCCGACAGGGTTGAACACTGAAGCTTTCTTT
NA	TRBJ2-1	once	TRBV7-2	CATRAWVLGGRRSYNEQFF	TGTGCCACCAGAGCTTGGGTCTTGGGCGGGCGTCGTTCCTACAATGAGCAGTTCTTC
NA	TRBJ2-3	many	TRBV27	CASSPGLSEPYTDTQYF	TGTGCCAGCAGTCCGGGACTTTCTGAGCCCTACACAGATACGCAGTATTTT
NA	TRBJ1-6	NA	TRBV5-1	CASSTGQVNSPLHF	TGCGCCAGCAGCACAGGACAAGTAAATTCACCCCTCCACTTT
TRBD2	TRBJ2-1	NA	TRBV30	CASTGGWVNEQFF	TGTGCCTCGACGGGGGGATGGGTCAATGAGCAGTTCTTC
NA	TRBJ1-1	NA	TRBV9	CASSAQGSMNTEAFF	TGTGCCAGCAGCGCCCAGGGAAGTATGAACACTGAAGCTTTCTTT
NA	TRBJ1-1	NA	TRBV19	CASSKAGSNTEAFF	TGTGCCAGTAGTAAGGCCGGGTCGAACACTGAAGCTTTCTTT
NA	TRBJ2-2	NA	TRBV24-1	CATSDFVTGELFF	TGTGCCACCAGTGATTTCGTTACCGGGGAGCTGTTTTTT
NA	TRBJ2-6	NA	TRBV29-1	CSVEDHGRRDSGANVLTF	TGCAGCGTTGAAGATCATGGGCGGCGGGACTCTGGGGCCAACGTCCTGACTTTC
NA	TRBJ1-4	NA	TRBV19	CASREGGEMFF	TGTGCCAGTCGAGAGGGAGGGGAGATGTTTTTT
NA	TRBJ2-3	once	TRBV21-1	CASSTLAGKRTCADTQYF	TGTGCCAGCAGCACCTTAGCGGGAAAGAGGACGTGCGCAGATACGCAGTATTTT
TRBD2	TRBJ2-1	many	TRBV18	CASSPDSGRASNEQFF	TGTGCCAGCTCACCGGATAGCGGGAGGGCCAGTAATGAGCAGTTCTTC
NA	TRBJ2-7	NA	TRBV6-2/TRBV6-3	CASSYSVRRSSYEQYF	TGTGCCAGCAGTTACTCGGTCAGACGGAGCTCCTACGAGCAGTACTTC
NA	TRBJ2-7	NA	TRBV9	CASSASGVSSYEQYF	TGTGCCAGCAGCGCGTCGGGGGTTAGTTCCTACGAGCAGTACTTC
TRBD1	TRBJ2-1	NA	TRBV28	CASTTPGQGRNEQFF	TGTGCCAGCACGACTCCGGGACAGGGGCGTAATGAGCAGTTCTTC
NA	TRBJ2-1	once	TRBV19	CASSTGLGGEQFF	TGTGCCAGTAGTACAGGACTCGGGGGTGAGCAGTTCTTC
TRBD1	TRBJ2-3	NA	TRBV7-9	CAFDRGREVDTQYF	TGTGCCTTCGACAGGGGGCGTGAAGTAGATACGCAGTATTTT